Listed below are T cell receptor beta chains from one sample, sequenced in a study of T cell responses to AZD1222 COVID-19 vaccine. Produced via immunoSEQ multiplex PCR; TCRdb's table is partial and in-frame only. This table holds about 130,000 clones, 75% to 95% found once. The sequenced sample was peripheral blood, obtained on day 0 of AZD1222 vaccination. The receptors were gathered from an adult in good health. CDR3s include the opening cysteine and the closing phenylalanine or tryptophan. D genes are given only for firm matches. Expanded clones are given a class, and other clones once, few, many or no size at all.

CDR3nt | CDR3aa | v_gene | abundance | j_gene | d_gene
TGTGCCAGCAGCTTGTCGAGGAGAAAACTGTTTTTT | CASSLSRRKLFF | TRBV5-8 | - | TRBJ1-4 | -
TGTGCCAGCAGCCAAGCGGGTAGCGGGACCTACGAGCAGTACTTC | CASSQAGSGTYEQYF | TRBV14 | - | TRBJ2-7 | TRBD2
TGTGCCAGCAGTGAAGTGGGTTCAGCCAAAAACATTCAGTACTTC | CASSEVGSAKNIQYF | TRBV6-1 | - | TRBJ2-4 | -
TGTGCCAGCAGTTATTTGGGACAGGGGGCGGGTGAGCAGTTCTTC | CASSYLGQGAGEQFF | TRBV6-2/TRBV6-3 | - | TRBJ2-1 | TRBD1
TGTGCCAGCAGCCAAGAGAAGGACAGGATGAACACTGAAGCTTTCTTT | CASSQEKDRMNTEAFF | TRBV3-1/TRBV3-2 | - | TRBJ1-1 | TRBD1
TGTGCCAGCAGTGAATATCACAGGGACTCTGGAAACACCATATATTTT | CASSEYHRDSGNTIYF | TRBV25-1 | - | TRBJ1-3 | -
TGTGCCAGCAGGGCGAGCGGGAGGGCCGAAGACGACGAGCAGTACTTC | CASRASGRAEDDEQYF | TRBV21-1 | - | TRBJ2-7 | -
TGTGCCAGCTCACCTTGGACTGCAACGGGAAGCACAGATACGCAGTATTTT | CASSPWTATGSTDTQYF | TRBV18 | - | TRBJ2-3 | -
TGTGCCAGCAGATGGCAGTACGACACCGGGGAGCTGTTTTTT | CASRWQYDTGELFF | TRBV27 | - | TRBJ2-2 | -
TGTGCCAGTAGCCACCCGGGCACTGAAGCTTTCTTT | CASSHPGTEAFF | TRBV19 | - | TRBJ1-1 | -
TGCGCCAGCAGTCCCGGGACACTAAACACTGAAGCTTTCTTT | CASSPGTLNTEAFF | TRBV5-1 | - | TRBJ1-1 | -
TGTGCCAGCAGCTTAGCTCTGACTAGCGGGAGTGGTTTCGAGCAGTACTTC | CASSLALTSGSGFEQYF | TRBV7-9 | - | TRBJ2-7 | TRBD2
TGCGCCAGCAGCCAAGGGGAACCTGGCGGATACAATGAGCAGTTCTTC | CASSQGEPGGYNEQFF | TRBV4-3 | - | TRBJ2-1 | -
TGTGCCAGCGGAATGACAGGTAGTCACGGGGAGCTGTTTTTT | CASGMTGSHGELFF | TRBV25-1 | - | TRBJ2-2 | -
TGTGCCAGCAGCCTAGAGGACGGGCGCGGAAACACCATATATTTT | CASSLEDGRGNTIYF | TRBV7-6 | - | TRBJ1-3 | -
TGTGCCAGCAGTGCGGGGGAAAAACTGTTTTTT | CASSAGEKLFF | TRBV27 | - | TRBJ1-4 | -
TGTGCCATCAGTGACCCCGACAAGAACACTGAAGCTTTCTTT | CAISDPDKNTEAFF | TRBV10-3 | - | TRBJ1-1 | -
TGTGCCATCAGTGAGTCTCGGCGGGACAGGGATTATTCACCCCTCCACTTT | CAISESRRDRDYSPLHF | TRBV10-3 | - | TRBJ1-6 | TRBD1
TGTGCCAGCAGCTTATCCCCTCGTAGGGCTGGCAATGAGCAGTTCTTC | CASSLSPRRAGNEQFF | TRBV7-9 | - | TRBJ2-1 | -
TGTGCCAGCAGCCAAAACACAGGGGGCATCGCTGAAGCTTTCTTT | CASSQNTGGIAEAFF | TRBV14 | - | TRBJ1-1 | TRBD1
TGTGCCTGGAGTACTAGCGGGAGGGGCACCGGGGAGCTGTTTTTT | CAWSTSGRGTGELFF | TRBV30 | - | TRBJ2-2 | TRBD2
TGTGCCAGCAGTGGCGGAGGAAAGGGGGTAAATAATTCACCCCTCCACTTT | CASSGGGKGVNNSPLHF | TRBV6-1 | few | TRBJ1-6 | -
TGTGCCAGCAGCGTGGCAGGGGGCGAAGAGACTGAAGCTTTCTTT | CASSVAGGEETEAFF | TRBV9 | - | TRBJ1-1 | TRBD1
TGTGCCACCAGGGAGGTGAATTCACCCCTCCACTTT | CATREVNSPLHF | TRBV3-1/TRBV3-2 | - | TRBJ1-6 | -
TGCGCCAGCTCCGGGACGGCCGATCGGGTGTGGTATGGCTACACCTTC | CASSGTADRVWYGYTF | TRBV5-1 | - | TRBJ1-2 | -
TGCAGTGCTAGTCCCTCACCCCGGGACAGGGTGCAAGGCTACACCTTC | CSASPSPRDRVQGYTF | TRBV20-1 | once | TRBJ1-2 | TRBD1
TGTGCCAGCAGTCATGAACAGAACACTGAAGCTTTCTTT | CASSHEQNTEAFF | TRBV27 | - | TRBJ1-1 | -
TGTGCCAGCAGCCCCGGACAGGGGTACGGCTACACCTTC | CASSPGQGYGYTF | TRBV2 | - | TRBJ1-2 | TRBD1
TGTGCCAGCAGCCCAAGGGCGGGAGCGCTCACAGATACGCAGTATTTT | CASSPRAGALTDTQYF | TRBV27 | - | TRBJ2-3 | TRBD2
TGTGCCAGCAGCGAAGACGGACACTACGAGCAGTACTTC | CASSEDGHYEQYF | TRBV7-9 | - | TRBJ2-7 | -
TGTGCCAGCAGCATTCTTGGTCAGCCCCAGCATTTT | CASSILGQPQHF | TRBV7-9 | - | TRBJ1-5 | -
TGTGCCAGCAGCTTGGTTCAGGGCTCCTACGAGCAGTACTTC | CASSLVQGSYEQYF | TRBV5-4 | - | TRBJ2-7 | -
TGTGCCAGCAGCCAGCTAGCCGCTAGCTCCTACGAGCAGTACTTC | CASSQLAASSYEQYF | TRBV6-5 | - | TRBJ2-7 | -
TGTGCCAGCCGGACGGCTAGCTCCTACGAGCAGTACTTC | CASRTASSYEQYF | TRBV6-5 | - | TRBJ2-7 | -
TGTGCCAGCAGCTTCTCAGGTACCAATGAGCAGTTCTTC | CASSFSGTNEQFF | TRBV7-2 | - | TRBJ2-1 | -
TGTGCTAGTGGTTTCCGACAGGGGCTGGGTGGCTACACCTTC | CASGFRQGLGGYTF | TRBV12-5 | - | TRBJ1-2 | TRBD1
TGCGCCAGCAGCCAAGAACTAAGGGGGCCGGAGACCCAGTACTTC | CASSQELRGPETQYF | TRBV4-1 | - | TRBJ2-5 | TRBD1
TGCGCCAGCAGCCAACAGAGAGGGGAGGGCTATGGCTACACCTTC | CASSQQRGEGYGYTF | TRBV4-3 | - | TRBJ1-2 | -
TGTGCCAGCAGTGAAGCACTTAGACTAGCGGGACTCGCCTACGAGCAGTACTTC | CASSEALRLAGLAYEQYF | TRBV6-1 | - | TRBJ2-7 | TRBD2
TGTGCCAGCAGACGGGGGCTAGCGGGACTAAATGAGCAGTTCTTC | CASRRGLAGLNEQFF | TRBV2 | - | TRBJ2-1 | TRBD2
TGTGCCAGCAGCTTATGGGGAATGGTGGGCAATGAGCAGTTCTTC | CASSLWGMVGNEQFF | TRBV7-8 | - | TRBJ2-1 | -
TGTGCCTGGAGTGTACGACTAACTTACGAGCAGTACTTC | CAWSVRLTYEQYF | TRBV30 | - | TRBJ2-7 | -
TGTGCCAGCAGCTTAGGGGGCAGCCTGAACACTGAAGCTTTCTTT | CASSLGGSLNTEAFF | TRBV7-2 | - | TRBJ1-1 | -
TGTGCCAGCAGCACAGGGTTCCGCTACGAGCAGTACTTC | CASSTGFRYEQYF | TRBV11-1 | - | TRBJ2-7 | -
TGTGCCACCAGCAGAGGTTCTGGGCAGGGACGGGAGACCCAGTACTTC | CATSRGSGQGRETQYF | TRBV15 | - | TRBJ2-5 | -
TGTGCCAGCAGCGAACAGGGACTTACCACTGAAGCTTTCTTT | CASSEQGLTTEAFF | TRBV21-1 | - | TRBJ1-1 | -
TGTGCCAGCAGCTCAGGCTCTCGAAATCAGCCCCAGCATTTT | CASSSGSRNQPQHF | TRBV7-9 | - | TRBJ1-5 | -
TGTGCCAGCAGCTTGGGCTTTACCCTAGCGGATCAAGAGACCCAGTACTTC | CASSLGFTLADQETQYF | TRBV5-4 | - | TRBJ2-5 | TRBD2